Listed below are T cell receptor beta chains from one sample, sequenced in a study of T cell responses to AZD1222 COVID-19 vaccine. Using immunoSEQ multiplex PCR, the repertoire was profiled, and TCRdb retains in-frame clones only, with some absent. The data show around 100,000 clones, about 87% seen once. The sample here was peripheral blood, taken on day 0 of AZD1222 vaccination. The receptors come from an adult in good health. The CDR3 runs from the conserved cysteine through the conserved F or W. D genes are given only for firm matches. Not all rows give a size; the values are once, few, many and, for expanded clones, a class.

D gene,J gene,clone size,V gene,CDR3 protein,CDR3 DNA
NA,TRBJ2-7,NA,TRBV10-3,CAISEDVNYEQYF,TGTGCCATCAGTGAGGACGTAAACTACGAGCAGTACTTC
NA,TRBJ1-1,NA,TRBV19,CASSLQGDTEAFF,TGTGCCAGTAGCCTACAGGGAGACACTGAAGCTTTCTTT
NA,TRBJ2-3,NA,TRBV4-2,CASSQVNVGGHTDTQYF,TGTGCCAGCAGCCAAGTAAACGTCGGGGGACACACAGATACGCAGTATTTT
NA,TRBJ2-1,NA,TRBV28,CASAVGYNEQFF,TGTGCCAGCGCGGTGGGGTACAATGAGCAGTTCTTC
TRBD2,TRBJ2-1,NA,TRBV11-2,CASSLMTSGFYNEQFF,TGTGCCAGCAGCTTAATGACTAGCGGGTTCTACAATGAGCAGTTCTTC
TRBD2,TRBJ2-7,NA,TRBV5-1,CASSLDVSGGIYEQYF,TGCGCCAGCAGCTTGGATGTTAGCGGGGGGATCTACGAGCAGTACTTC
NA,TRBJ1-6,NA,TRBV9,CASSSEAGRNSPLHF,TGTGCCAGCAGCTCCGAAGCAGGGCGTAATTCACCCCTCCACTTT
NA,TRBJ1-1,NA,TRBV13,CASSTGPANTEAFF,TGTGCCAGCAGCACCGGGCCGGCGAACACTGAAGCTTTCTTT
NA,TRBJ1-2,NA,TRBV7-9,CASSPRDSLYTF,TGTGCCAGCAGCCCGAGGGACTCCCTCTACACCTTC
NA,TRBJ2-5,once,TRBV5-4,CASSQGLARGRERETQYF,TGTGCCAGCAGCCAAGGACTGGCTCGGGGGCGGGAGCGAGAGACCCAGTACTTC
NA,TRBJ2-5,NA,TRBV11-3,CASSFAYTVGQETQYF,TGTGCCAGCAGCTTTGCCTACACAGTAGGACAAGAGACCCAGTACTTC
NA,TRBJ1-5,NA,TRBV27,CASSLVGLNQPQHF,TGTGCCAGCAGTTTAGTCGGGCTTAATCAGCCCCAGCATTTT